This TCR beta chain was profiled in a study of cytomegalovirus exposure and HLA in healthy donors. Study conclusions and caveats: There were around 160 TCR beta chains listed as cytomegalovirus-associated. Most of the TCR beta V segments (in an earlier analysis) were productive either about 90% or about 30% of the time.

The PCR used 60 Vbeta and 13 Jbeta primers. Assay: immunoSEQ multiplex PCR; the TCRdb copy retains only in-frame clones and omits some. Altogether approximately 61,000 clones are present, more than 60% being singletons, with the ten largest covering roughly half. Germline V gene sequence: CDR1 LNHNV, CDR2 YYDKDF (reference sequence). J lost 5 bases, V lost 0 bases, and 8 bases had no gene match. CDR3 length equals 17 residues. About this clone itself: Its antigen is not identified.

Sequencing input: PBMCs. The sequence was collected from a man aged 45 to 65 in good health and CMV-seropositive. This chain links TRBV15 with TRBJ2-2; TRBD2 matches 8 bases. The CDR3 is CATSRDIIQRETGELFF. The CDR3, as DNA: TGTGCCACCAGCAGAGATATCATCCAGCGGGAGACCGGGGAGCTGTTTTTT.